This T cell receptor (beta chain) comes out of a study of early T cells in non-severe SARS-CoV-2 infection. From the 5' RACE reads, TCRdb called clonotypes with MiXCR, one entry per CDR3 protein. The table has tens of thousands of distinct CDR3 sequences, more than 8.5% seen once. V lost 5 bases, J lost 8 bases, and 4 bases stayed unmatched. This CDR3 is built from 13 residues. The germline V gene has CDR1 SQVTM and CDR2 ANQGSEA. The sequences come from whole blood, collected at baseline. This receptor was identified in an adult who was a healthcare worker with PCR-confirmed SARS-CoV-2 infection or an uninfected control (not recorded which). The J gene is TRBJ2-1, the V gene TRBV29-1; 12 bases agree with TRBD2. Written as DNA, the CDR3 is TGCAGCGTTCCGGGACTAGCGGGTTATGAGCAGTTCTTC. It specifies CSVPGLAGYEQFF.